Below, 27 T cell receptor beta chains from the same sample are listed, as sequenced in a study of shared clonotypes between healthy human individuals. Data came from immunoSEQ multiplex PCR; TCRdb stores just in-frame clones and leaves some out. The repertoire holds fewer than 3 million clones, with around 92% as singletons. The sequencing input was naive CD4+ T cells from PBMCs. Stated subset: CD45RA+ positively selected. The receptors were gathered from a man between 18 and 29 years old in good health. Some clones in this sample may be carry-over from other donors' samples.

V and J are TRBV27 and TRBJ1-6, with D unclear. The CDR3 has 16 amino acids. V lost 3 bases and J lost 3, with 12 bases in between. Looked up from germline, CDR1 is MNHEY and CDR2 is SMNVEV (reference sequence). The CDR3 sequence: CASSLMGGSYNSPLHF. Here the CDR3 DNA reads TGTGCCAGCAGTTTGATGGGCGGTAGCTATAATTCACCCCTCCACTTT.

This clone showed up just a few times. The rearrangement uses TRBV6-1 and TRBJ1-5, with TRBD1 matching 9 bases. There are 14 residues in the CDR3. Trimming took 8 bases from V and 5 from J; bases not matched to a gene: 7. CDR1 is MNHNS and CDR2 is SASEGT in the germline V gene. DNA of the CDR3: TGTGCCAGCTCGGACAGGGGCATCGATCAGCCCCAGCATTTT. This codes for CASSDRGIDQPQHF.

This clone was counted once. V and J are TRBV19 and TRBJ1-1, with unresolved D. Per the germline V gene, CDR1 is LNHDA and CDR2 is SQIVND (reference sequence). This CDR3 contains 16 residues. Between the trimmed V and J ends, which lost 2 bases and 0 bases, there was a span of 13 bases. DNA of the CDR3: TGTGCCAGTAGTATACGGGTACGGGGAGTGAACACTGAAGCTTTCTTT. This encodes CASSIRVRGVNTEAFF.

The CDR3 sequence is CASSPKRMAFF. Here the CDR3 DNA reads TGTGCCAGCAGCCCGAAACGGATGGCTTTCTTT. The rearrangement links TRBV28 to TRBJ1-1; D uncertain. Germline CDR1 reads MDHEN; CDR2 reads SYDVKM. There are 11 residues in the CDR3. Trimming took off 6 bases at V and 11 bases at J, with 13 bases between the two ends.

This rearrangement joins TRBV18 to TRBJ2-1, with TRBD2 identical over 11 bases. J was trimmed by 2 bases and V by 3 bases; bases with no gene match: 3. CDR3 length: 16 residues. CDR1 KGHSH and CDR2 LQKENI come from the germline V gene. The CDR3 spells CASSPGLAVPYNEQFF. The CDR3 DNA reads TGTGCCAGCTCACCGGGACTAGCGGTCCCCTACAATGAGCAGTTCTTC.

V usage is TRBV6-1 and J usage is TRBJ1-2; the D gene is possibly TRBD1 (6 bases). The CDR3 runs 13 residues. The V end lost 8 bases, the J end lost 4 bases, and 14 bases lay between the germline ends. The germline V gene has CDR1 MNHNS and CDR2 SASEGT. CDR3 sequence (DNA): TGTGCCAGCGTACCACAGGGTACCTATGGCTACACCTTC. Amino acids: CASVPQGTYGYTF.

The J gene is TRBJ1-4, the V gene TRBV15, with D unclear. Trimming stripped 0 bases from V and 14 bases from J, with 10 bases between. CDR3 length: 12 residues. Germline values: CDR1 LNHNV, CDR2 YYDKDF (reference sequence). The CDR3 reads CATSRDRDALFF. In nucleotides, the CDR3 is TGTGCCACCAGCAGAGATAGGGATGCGCTGTTTTTT.

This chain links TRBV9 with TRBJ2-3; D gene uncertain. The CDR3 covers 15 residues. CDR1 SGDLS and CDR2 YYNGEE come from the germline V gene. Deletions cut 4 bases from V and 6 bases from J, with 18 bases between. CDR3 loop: CASSFRASRPDTQYF. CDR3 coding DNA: TGTGCCAGCAGCTTCCGAGCGTCACGGCCGGATACGCAGTATTTT.

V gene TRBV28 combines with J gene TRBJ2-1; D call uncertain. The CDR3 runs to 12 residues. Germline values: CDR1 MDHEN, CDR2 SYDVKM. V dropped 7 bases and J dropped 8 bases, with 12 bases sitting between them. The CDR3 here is CASMIRSDEQFF. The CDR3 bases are TGTGCCAGCATGATCCGGTCCGATGAGCAGTTCTTC.

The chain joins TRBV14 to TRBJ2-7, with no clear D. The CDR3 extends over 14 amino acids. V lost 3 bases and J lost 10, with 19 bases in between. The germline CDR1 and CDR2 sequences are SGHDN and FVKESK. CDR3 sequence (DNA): TGTGCCAGCAGCCATACTTCCGTCCGCCTTCCCCAGTACTTC. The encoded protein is CASSHTSVRLPQYF.

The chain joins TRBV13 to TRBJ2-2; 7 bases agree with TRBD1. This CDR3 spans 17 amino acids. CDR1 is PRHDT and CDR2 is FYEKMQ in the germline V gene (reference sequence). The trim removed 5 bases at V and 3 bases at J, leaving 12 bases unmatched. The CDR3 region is CASSPDRAQEDTGELFF. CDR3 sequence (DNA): TGTGCCAGCAGCCCAGACAGGGCCCAAGAGGACACCGGGGAGCTGTTTTTT.

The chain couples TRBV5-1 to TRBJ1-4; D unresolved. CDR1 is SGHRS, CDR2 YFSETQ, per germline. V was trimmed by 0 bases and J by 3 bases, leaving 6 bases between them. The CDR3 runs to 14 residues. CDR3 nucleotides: TGCGCCAGCAGCTTGGGGGTGGCTAATGAAAAACTGTTTTTT. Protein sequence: CASSLGVANEKLFF.

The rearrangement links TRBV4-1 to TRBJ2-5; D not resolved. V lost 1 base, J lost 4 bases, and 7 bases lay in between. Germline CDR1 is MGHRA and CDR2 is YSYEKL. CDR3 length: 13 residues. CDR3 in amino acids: CASSQVVTETQYF. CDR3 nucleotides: TGCGCCAGCAGCCAAGTCGTGACAGAGACCCAGTACTTC.

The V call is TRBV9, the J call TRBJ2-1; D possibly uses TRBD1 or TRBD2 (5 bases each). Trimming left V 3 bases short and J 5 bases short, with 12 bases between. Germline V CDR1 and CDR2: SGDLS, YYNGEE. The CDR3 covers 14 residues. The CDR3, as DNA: TGTGCCAGCAGCGATCGTCGAGGGGACAATGAGCAGTTCTTC. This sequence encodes CASSDRRGDNEQFF.

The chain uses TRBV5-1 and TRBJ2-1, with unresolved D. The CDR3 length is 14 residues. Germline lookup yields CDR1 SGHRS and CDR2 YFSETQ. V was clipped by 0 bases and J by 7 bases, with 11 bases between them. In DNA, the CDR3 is TGCGCCAGCAGCTTGGTCTCTGTCGGTAATGAGCAGTTCTTC. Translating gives CASSLVSVGNEQFF.

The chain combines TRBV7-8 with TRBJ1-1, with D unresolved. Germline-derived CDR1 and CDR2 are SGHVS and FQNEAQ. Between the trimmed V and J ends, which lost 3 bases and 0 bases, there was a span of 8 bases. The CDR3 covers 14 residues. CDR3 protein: CASSFGGVNTEAFF. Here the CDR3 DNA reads TGTGCCAGCAGCTTCGGCGGGGTGAACACTGAAGCTTTCTTT. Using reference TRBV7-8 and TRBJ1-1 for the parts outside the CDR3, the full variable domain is GAGVSQSPRYKVAKRGQDVALRCDPISGHVSLFWYQQALGQGPEFLTYFQNEAQLDKSGLPSDRFFAERPEGSVSTLKIQRTQQEDSAVYLCASSFGGVNTEAFFGQGTRLTVV.

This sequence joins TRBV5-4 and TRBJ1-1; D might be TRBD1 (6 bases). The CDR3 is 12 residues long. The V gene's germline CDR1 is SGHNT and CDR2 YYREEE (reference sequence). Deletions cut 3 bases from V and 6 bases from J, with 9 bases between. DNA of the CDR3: TGTGCCAGCAGCTCCCGGACAGCTGAAGCTTTCTTT. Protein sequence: CASSSRTAEAFF.

This chain's CDR3 is CASSPTGAPNTEAFF. DNA of the CDR3: TGTGCCAGCTCACCGACAGGGGCGCCGAACACTGAAGCTTTCTTT. The rearrangement links TRBV18 to TRBJ1-1; 8 nucleotides align to TRBD1. Germline trimming cut 3 bases from V and 1 base from J; bases unmatched to any gene: 4. Germline CDR1 and CDR2: KGHSH and LQKENI. This CDR3 contains 15 residues. Supplemented by reference TRBV18 and TRBJ1-1, the full variable domain reads NAGVMQNPRHLVRRRGQEARLRCSPMKGHSHVYWYRQLPEEGLKFMVYLQKENIIDESGMPKERFSAEFPKEGPSILRIQQVVRGDSAAYFCASSPTGAPNTEAFFGQGTRLTVV.

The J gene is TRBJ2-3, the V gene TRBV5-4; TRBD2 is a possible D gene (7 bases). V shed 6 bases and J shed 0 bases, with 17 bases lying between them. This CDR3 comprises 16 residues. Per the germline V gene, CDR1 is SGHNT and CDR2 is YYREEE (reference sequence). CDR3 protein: CASKLWGRGSTDTQYF. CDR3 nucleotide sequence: TGTGCCAGCAAACTCTGGGGGAGGGGGAGCACAGATACGCAGTATTTT.

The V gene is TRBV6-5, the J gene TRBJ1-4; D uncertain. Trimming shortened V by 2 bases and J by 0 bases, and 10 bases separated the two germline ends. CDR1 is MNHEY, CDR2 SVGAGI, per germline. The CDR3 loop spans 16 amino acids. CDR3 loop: CASSYDGYATNEKLFF. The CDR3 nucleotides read TGTGCCAGCAGTTACGACGGTTATGCAACTAATGAAAAACTGTTTTTT.

CDR3 coding DNA: TGTGCCAGCAGCGAAAGGGGGCCCTACAATGAGCAGTTCTTC. Residues: CASSERGPYNEQFF. This chain joins TRBV28 and TRBJ2-1; 7 bases align to TRBD1. This CDR3 is built from 14 residues. The junction had 4 bases not matched to a gene; V was cut back by 6 bases and J by 2 bases. Per the germline V gene, CDR1 is MDHEN and CDR2 is SYDVKM.

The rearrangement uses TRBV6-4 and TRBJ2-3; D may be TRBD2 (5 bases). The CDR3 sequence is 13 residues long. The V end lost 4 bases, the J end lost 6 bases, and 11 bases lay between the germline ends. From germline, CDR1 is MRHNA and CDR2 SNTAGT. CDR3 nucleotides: TGTGCCAGCAGTGCCGACCGAGGGGATACGCAGTATTTT. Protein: CASSADRGDTQYF.

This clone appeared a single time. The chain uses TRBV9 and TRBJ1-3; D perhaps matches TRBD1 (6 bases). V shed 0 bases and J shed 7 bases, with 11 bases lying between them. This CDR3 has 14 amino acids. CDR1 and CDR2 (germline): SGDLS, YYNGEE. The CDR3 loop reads CASSVDSGANTIYF. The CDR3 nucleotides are TGTGCCAGCAGCGTAGATTCAGGGGCGAACACCATATATTTT.

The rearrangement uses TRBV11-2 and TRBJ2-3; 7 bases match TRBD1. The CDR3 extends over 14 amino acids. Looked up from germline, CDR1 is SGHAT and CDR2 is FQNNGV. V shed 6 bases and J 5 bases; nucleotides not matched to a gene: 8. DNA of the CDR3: TGTGCCAGCAGGGGACAGAGACAGGGAGATACGCAGTATTTT. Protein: CASRGQRQGDTQYF.

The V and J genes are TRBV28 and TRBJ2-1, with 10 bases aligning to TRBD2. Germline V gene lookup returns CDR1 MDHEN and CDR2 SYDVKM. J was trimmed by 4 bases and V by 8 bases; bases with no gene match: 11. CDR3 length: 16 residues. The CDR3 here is CASHQRAGGPYNEQFF. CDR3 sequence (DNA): TGTGCCAGCCACCAAAGAGCGGGAGGGCCTTACAATGAGCAGTTCTTC.

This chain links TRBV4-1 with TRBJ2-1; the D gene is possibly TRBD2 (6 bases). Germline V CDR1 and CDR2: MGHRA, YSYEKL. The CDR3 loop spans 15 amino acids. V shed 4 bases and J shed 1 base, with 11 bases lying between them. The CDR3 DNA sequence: TGCGCCAGCAGCCTCAGGGAGGCGTCCTACAATGAGCAGTTCTTC. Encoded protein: CASSLREASYNEQFF.

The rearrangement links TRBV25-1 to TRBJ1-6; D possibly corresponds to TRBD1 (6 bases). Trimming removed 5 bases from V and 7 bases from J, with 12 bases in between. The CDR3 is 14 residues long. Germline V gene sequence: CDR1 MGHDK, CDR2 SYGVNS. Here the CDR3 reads CASSSTGGNSPLHF. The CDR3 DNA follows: TGTGCCAGCAGTTCCACGGGGGGCAATTCACCCCTCCACTTT.